Listed here are 28 T cell receptor beta chains from one sample, sequenced in a study of siplizumab effects on memory and regulatory T cells. Only in-frame clones appear in the TCRdb table, and some are missing; sequencing was by immunoSEQ multiplex PCR. The data hold 80,000 to 130,000 clones, with roughly nine tenths observed a single time. What was sequenced was Tregs sorted from blood. The origin of the receptors is a human donor in good health.

The rearrangement uses TRBV29-1 and TRBJ2-7; D call uncertain. The germline gives CDR1 SQVTM, CDR2 ANQGSEA. The CDR3 has 11 residues. V dropped 4 bases and J dropped 4 bases, with 8 bases sitting between them. As DNA, the CDR3 is TGCAGCGTTGGAACACTATACGAGCAGTACTTC. As protein: CSVGTLYEQYF.

This chain links TRBV9 with TRBJ1-2; 7 bases line up with TRBD1. The CDR3 runs to 13 residues. Germline CDR1 reads SGDLS; CDR2 reads YYNGEE. V trimming: 0 bases; J trimming: 5 bases; junction bases outside the gene matches: 1. The CDR3 sequence is CASSVEGAYGYTF. The DNA for the CDR3 is TGTGCCAGCAGCGTAGAGGGGGCGTATGGCTACACCTTC.

This clone was detected only once. This chain uses TRBV5-1 with TRBJ2-5; 9 nucleotides align to TRBD1. Unmatched junction bases numbered 2, after V lost 2 bases and J lost 3 bases. The CDR3 runs 14 residues. From germline, CDR1 is SGHRS and CDR2 YFSETQ. The CDR3 sequence is CASSLRTGEETQYF. The CDR3 DNA reads TGCGCCAGCAGCTTAAGGACAGGGGAAGAGACCCAGTACTTC.

In the case of this clone: The same CDR3 can be traced to other DNA sequences in this sample. V usage is TRBV5-1 and J usage is TRBJ2-5; no clear D gene. Per germline, CDR1 SGHRS and CDR2 YFSETQ. This CDR3 has 11 residues. Trimming took off 2 bases at V and 1 base at J, with 0 bases between the two ends. CDR3 region: CASSFQETQYF. The CDR3 DNA reads TGCGCCAGCAGCTTCCAAGAGACCCAGTACTTC. Full variable domain (remainder filled in from reference TRBV5-1 and TRBJ2-5): KAGVTQTPRYLIKTRGQQVTLSCSPISGHRSVSWYQQTPGQGLQFLFEYFSETQRNKGNFPGRFSGRQFSNSRSEMNVSTLELGDSALYLCASSFQETQYFGPGTRLLVL.

The gene calls are TRBV28 and TRBJ2-2; tentatively, D is TRBD2 (5 bases). The germline V gene encodes CDR1 MDHEN and CDR2 SYDVKM. The CDR3 is 14 amino acids. The ends were cut back, 6 bases at V and 7 bases at J, with 15 bases in the middle. CDR3: CASRGSGSYGELFF. CDR3 DNA sequence: TGTGCCAGCAGGGGGAGTGGGTCCTACGGGGAGCTGTTTTTT.

The rearrangement uses TRBV6-6 and TRBJ2-2; no reliable D call. V was pared by 7 bases and J by 6 bases, with 9 bases between. Germline V lookup: CDR1 MNHNY, CDR2 SVGAGI (reference sequence). The CDR3 contains 12 residues. CDR3 nucleotide sequence: TGTGCCAGCATTTTACGGGCCGGGGAGCTGTTTTTT. Translated, it gives CASILRAGELFF.

In this sample, this clone turned up once. V and J are TRBV30 and TRBJ2-7; TRBD2 might be the D (6 bases). Germline values: CDR1 GTSNPN, CDR2 SVGIG (reference sequence). Deletions cut 2 bases from V and 3 bases from J, with 23 bases between. The CDR3 covers 17 residues. This chain's CDR3 is CAWSPLGGSIIVYEQYF. The CDR3 DNA sequence: TGTGCCTGGAGTCCCCTCGGGGGATCAATTATCGTCTACGAGCAGTACTTC.

The rearrangement uses TRBV29-1 and TRBJ2-3; D is uncertain. CDR1 and CDR2 from the germline V gene are SQVTM and ANQGSEA. The CDR3 runs 13 residues. V lost 5 bases and J lost 1, with 10 bases in between. The CDR3 sequence: CSVSRARTDTQYF. The CDR3, as DNA: TGCAGCGTTTCTCGCGCCCGCACAGATACGCAGTATTTT.

J is TRBJ2-5 and V is TRBV19; tentative D call: TRBD2 (6 bases). The V end was cut by 3 bases, the J end by 5 bases, with 13 bases between. The CDR3 contains 14 residues. CDR1 is LNHDA and CDR2 is SQIVND in the germline V gene (reference sequence). The CDR3 protein is CASSISWGRETQYF. CDR3 in DNA: TGTGCCAGTAGTATCTCATGGGGGAGGGAGACCCAGTACTTC.

This clone was picked up a small number of times. The genes are TRBV28 and TRBJ1-1; maybe TRBD1 (5 bases). The CDR3 contains 14 residues. The V gene's germline CDR1 is MDHEN and CDR2 SYDVKM. V lost 7 bases and J lost 4, with 16 bases in between. The CDR3 protein is CASTSTDRGTEAFF. The CDR3 DNA follows: TGTGCCAGCACCTCGACAGACAGAGGCACTGAAGCTTTCTTT.

V usage is TRBV5-6 and J usage is TRBJ2-1; D may be TRBD2 (6 bases). CDR1 and CDR2 (germline): SGHDT, YYEEEE. Trimming stripped 0 bases from V and 6 bases from J, with 13 bases between. There are 15 residues in the CDR3. CDR3 loop: CASSLGRVRGNEQFF. The CDR3 nucleotides read TGTGCCAGCAGCTTGGGGAGGGTGAGGGGCAATGAGCAGTTCTTC.

This clone was picked up one time. V usage is TRBV18 and J usage is TRBJ2-3, with 9 bases identical to TRBD1. Germline V CDR1 and CDR2: KGHSH, LQKENI. The CDR3 has 16 residues. V dropped 2 bases and J dropped 5; count of bases not matched to a gene: 8. The CDR3 DNA sequence: TGTGCCAGCTCACCAAGGGGGACAGGGCTGGGAGATACGCAGTATTTT. This translates into CASSPRGTGLGDTQYF.

This rearrangement joins TRBV7-2 to TRBJ2-5, with D possibly TRBD2 on 6 matching bases. Germline assignment: CDR1 SGHTA and CDR2 FQGNSA. CDR3 size: 14 residues. Trimming pared 0 bases from V and 11 bases from J, leaving 16 bases between. The CDR3 is CASSLAGTPPWQYF. As DNA, the CDR3 is TGTGCCAGCAGCTTAGCCGGGACTCCTCCGTGGCAGTACTTC.

The V gene is TRBV10-3, the J gene TRBJ1-4; 7 bases are a match to TRBD1. Per germline, CDR1 ENHRY and CDR2 SYGVKD. The CDR3 totals 13 residues. V lost 5 bases, J lost 8 bases, and 5 bases stayed unmatched. Written as DNA, the CDR3 is TGTGCCATCAGTCAGGGGGAAGGGGAAAAACTGTTTTTT. Its protein product is CAISQGEGEKLFF.

The chain has TRBV7-3 and TRBJ1-1; the D gene is possibly TRBD1 (5 bases). Germline V gene data show CDR1 as SGHTA and CDR2 as FQGTGA. Trimming took off 0 bases at V and 7 bases at J, with 12 bases between the two ends. There are 14 residues in the CDR3. CDR3 sequence reads: CASSLTGTNGEAFF. CDR3 DNA: TGTGCCAGCAGCTTAACGGGGACGAACGGTGAAGCTTTCTTT. The whole variable domain, filled in from reference TRBV7-3 and TRBJ1-1, reads GAGVSQTPSNKVTEKGKYVELRCDPISGHTALYWYRQSLGQGPEFLIYFQGTGAADDSGLPNDRFFAVRPEGSVSTLKIQRTERGDSAVYLCASSLTGTNGEAFFGQGTRLTVV.

CDR3 residues: CASSLAQGDYYEQYF. CDR3 coding DNA: TGTGCCAGCAGCTTAGCTCAGGGGGACTACTACGAGCAGTACTTC. The chain employs TRBV7-9 and TRBJ2-7; either TRBD1 or TRBD2 may supply D (7 bases each). Trimming shortened V by 0 bases and J by 3 bases, and 12 bases separated the two germline ends. CDR1 SEHNR and CDR2 FQNEAQ come from the germline V gene (reference sequence). The CDR3 covers 15 residues.

The chain is built from TRBV6-5 and TRBJ2-3; D might be TRBD2 (6 bases). The CDR3 loop spans 14 amino acids. The V and J ends lost 7 bases and 0 bases respectively, with 11 bases between them. Germline assignment: CDR1 MNHEY and CDR2 SVGAGI. The CDR3 DNA reads TGTGCCAGCATTAGCGGAACTAGCACAGATACGCAGTATTTT. This codes for CASISGTSTDTQYF.

The chain links TRBV19 to TRBJ2-1; 14 nucleotides line up with TRBD2. This CDR3 comprises 17 residues. Germline CDR1 is LNHDA and CDR2 is SQIVND (reference sequence). V lost 4 bases and J lost 7; bases outside the gene matches: 9. CDR3 sequence (DNA): TGTGCCAGTAGTACGCAGTCCGGGACTAGCGGGAGAAATGAGCAGTTCTTC. Its protein is CASSTQSGTSGRNEQFF.

The rearrangement uses TRBV27 and TRBJ1-5; 7 positions match TRBD1. The V gene's germline CDR1 is MNHEY and CDR2 SMNVEV (reference sequence). V shed 6 bases and J 6 bases; nucleotides not matched to a gene: 5. The CDR3 has 13 residues. The CDR3 here is CASSPPGGQPQHF. The DNA of the CDR3 is TGTGCCAGCAGCCCCCCAGGGGGTCAGCCCCAGCATTTT.

The chain has TRBV11-2 and TRBJ2-5, with D perhaps TRBD1 (5 bases). The germline V gene has CDR1 SGHAT and CDR2 FQNNGV. Trimming removed 1 base from V and 5 bases from J, with 14 bases in between. This CDR3 region has 15 residues. CDR3 bases: TGTGCCAGCAGCTTAGGGCTCAGGGTGGCCGAGACCCAGTACTTC. Translating it yields CASSLGLRVAETQYF.

Here the CDR3 reads CASSVAYGFGDTQYF. The CDR3 DNA sequence: TGTGCCAGCAGCGTAGCATACGGGTTTGGAGATACGCAGTATTTT. V usage is TRBV9 and J usage is TRBJ2-3; D gene unclear. Germline V lookup: CDR1 SGDLS, CDR2 YYNGEE. The CDR3 consists of 15 residues. Trimming took 0 bases from V and 5 from J, leaving 13 bases between them.

This clone appeared once. V and J are TRBV5-1 and TRBJ2-3, with D hard to call. Germline CDR1 reads SGHRS; CDR2 reads YFSETQ. The CDR3 is 15 amino acids. V lost 0 bases and J 4 bases, leaving 12 bases between the germline ends. Here the CDR3 reads CASSLVGPGPDTQYF. The CDR3, as DNA: TGCGCCAGCAGCTTGGTAGGCCCCGGTCCAGATACGCAGTATTTT.

This clone is medium-sized within its sample. V and J are TRBV11-3 and TRBJ2-2; TRBD2 aligns across 8 bases. Losses at the gene ends were 4 bases for V and 7 bases for J; bases not matched to a gene: 2. The CDR3 covers 13 residues. Germline V gives CDR1 SGHNT, CDR2 YENEEA. This CDR3 is CASSYSGVGELFF. CDR3 coding DNA: TGTGCCAGCAGCTATAGCGGGGTCGGGGAGCTGTTTTTT.

The CDR3 bases are TGTGCCAGCAGAGGGGACAGGGTGGCCGGGGGGAAGTACGAGCAGTACTTC. This translates into CASRGDRVAGGKYEQYF. V and J are TRBV7-9 and TRBJ2-7, with 9 bases lining up with TRBD1. The germline gives CDR1 SEHNR, CDR2 FQNEAQ (reference sequence). V was pared by 6 bases and J by 4 bases, with 16 bases of the junction left unmatched. The CDR3 contains 17 residues.

CDR3 in DNA: TGTGCCATCAGTGAGGCGGGAGAGACCCAGTACTTC. It yields the protein CAISEAGETQYF. This rearrangement joins TRBV10-3 to TRBJ2-5; a weak D match, TRBD2 (5 bases). Between the trimmed V and J ends, which lost 2 bases and 4 bases, there was a span of 5 bases. The CDR3 contains 12 residues. Germline V CDR1 and CDR2: ENHRY, SYGVKD.

This clone was recorded only once. CDR3 DNA: TGTGCCAGCAGCCCCAGAGGGGGCAACACCGGGGAGCTGTTTTTT. This encodes CASSPRGGNTGELFF. The chain uses TRBV5-5 and TRBJ2-2; TRBD1 matches at 7 bases. J was trimmed by 2 bases and V by 4 bases; bases with no gene match: 5. The CDR3 spans 15 residues. CDR1 and CDR2 (germline): SGHKS, YYEKEE (reference sequence).

The chain joins TRBV5-1 to TRBJ2-3, with D possibly TRBD2 on 5 matching bases. The CDR3 spans 17 residues. In germline, CDR1 is SGHRS, CDR2 YFSETQ. V gave up 1 base and J gave up 3 bases, with 18 bases separating them. The CDR3 region is CASSLLSSLGRTDTQYF. In DNA form, the CDR3 reads TGCGCCAGCAGCTTGTTATCTTCCTTGGGGAGAACAGATACGCAGTATTTT.

The V call is TRBV5-6, the J call TRBJ2-5, with TRBD2 matching over 10 bases. Looked up from germline, CDR1 is SGHDT and CDR2 is YYEEEE. V lost 2 bases to trimming and J lost 4 bases; unmatched junction nucleotides: 11. The CDR3 runs to 17 residues. CDR3 DNA: TGTGCCAGCAGCTTAAAGCGGGAGGGCCTTTGGCGAGAGACCCAGTACTTC. Its translation is CASSLKREGLWRETQYF.